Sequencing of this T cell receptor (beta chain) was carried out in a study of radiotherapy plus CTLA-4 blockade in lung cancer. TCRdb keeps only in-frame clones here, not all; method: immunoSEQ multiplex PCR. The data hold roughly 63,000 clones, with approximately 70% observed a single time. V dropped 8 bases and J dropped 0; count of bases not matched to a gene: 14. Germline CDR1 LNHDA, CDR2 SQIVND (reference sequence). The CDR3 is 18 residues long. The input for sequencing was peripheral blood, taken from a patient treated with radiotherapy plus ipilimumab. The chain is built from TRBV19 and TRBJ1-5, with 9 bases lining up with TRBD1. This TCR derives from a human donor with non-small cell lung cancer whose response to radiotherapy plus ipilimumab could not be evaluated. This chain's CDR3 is CASSLSGTGPISNQPQHF. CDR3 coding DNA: TGTGCCAGTTCTCTCTCCGGGACAGGGCCTATTAGCAATCAGCCCCAGCATTTT.